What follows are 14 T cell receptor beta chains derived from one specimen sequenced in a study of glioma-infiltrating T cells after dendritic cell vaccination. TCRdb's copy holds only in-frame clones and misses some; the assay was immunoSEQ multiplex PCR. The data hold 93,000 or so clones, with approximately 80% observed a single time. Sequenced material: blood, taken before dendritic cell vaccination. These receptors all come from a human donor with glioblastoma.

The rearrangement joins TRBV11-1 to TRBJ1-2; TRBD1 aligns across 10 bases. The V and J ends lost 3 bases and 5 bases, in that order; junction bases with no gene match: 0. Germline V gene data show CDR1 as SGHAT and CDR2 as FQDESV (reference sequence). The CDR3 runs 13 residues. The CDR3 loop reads CASSLGQGYGYTF. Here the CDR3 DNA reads TGTGCCAGCAGCTTGGGACAGGGGTATGGCTACACCTTC.

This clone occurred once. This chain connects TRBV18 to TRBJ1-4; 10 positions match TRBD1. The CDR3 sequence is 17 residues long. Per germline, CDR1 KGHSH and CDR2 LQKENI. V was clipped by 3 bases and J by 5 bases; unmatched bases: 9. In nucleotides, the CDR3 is TGTGCCAGCTCACCCCCCAATACGGGACAGGGGAATGAAAAACTGTTTTTT. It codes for CASSPPNTGQGNEKLFF. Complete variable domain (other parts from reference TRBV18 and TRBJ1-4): NAGVMQNPRHLVRRRGQEARLRCSPMKGHSHVYWYRQLPEEGLKFMVYLQKENIIDESGMPKERFSAEFPKEGPSILRIQQVVRGDSAAYFCASSPPNTGQGNEKLFFGSGTQLSVL.

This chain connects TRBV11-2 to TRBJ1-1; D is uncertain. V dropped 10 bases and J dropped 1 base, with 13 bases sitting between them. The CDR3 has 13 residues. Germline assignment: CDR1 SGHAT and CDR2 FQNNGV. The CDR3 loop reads CAITNRENTEAFF. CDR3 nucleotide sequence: TGTGCCATAACGAACCGGGAGAACACTGAAGCTTTCTTT.

The CDR3 reads CASSVGVNEKLFF. CDR3 in DNA: TGTGCCAGCAGCGTTGGAGTTAATGAAAAACTGTTTTTT. This chain uses TRBV7-3 with TRBJ1-4; D is ambiguous. CDR1 is SGHTA, CDR2 FQGTGA, per germline. The germline V and J ends were trimmed by 5 bases and 4 bases, with 8 bases remaining between them. The CDR3 has 13 residues. Supplemented by reference TRBV7-3 and TRBJ1-4, the full variable domain reads GAGVSQTPSNKVTEKGKYVELRCDPISGHTALYWYRQSLGQGPEFLIYFQGTGAADDSGLPNDRFFAVRPEGSVSTLKIQRTERGDSAVYLCASSVGVNEKLFFGSGTQLSVL.

The CDR3, as DNA: TGTGCCAGCAGCGTCCCTCCTACAGATACGCAGTATTTT. Translated, it gives CASSVPPTDTQYF. The genes are TRBV5-4 and TRBJ2-3; D gene ambiguous. Per the germline V gene, CDR1 is SGHNT and CDR2 is YYREEE (reference sequence). The CDR3 totals 13 residues. Trimming removed 4 bases at V and 3 bases at J, with 9 bases between. Filled out from reference TRBV5-4 and TRBJ2-3, the complete variable domain reads ETGVTQSPTHLIKTRGQQVTLRCSSQSGHNTVSWYQQALGQGPQFIFQYYREEENGRGNFPPRFSGLQFPNYSSELNVNALELDDSALYLCASSVPPTDTQYFGPGTRLTVL.

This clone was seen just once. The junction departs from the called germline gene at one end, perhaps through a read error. The CDR3 is CASSEAAGAIEPQYF. The CDR3 nucleotides are TGTGCCAGCAGTGAAGCGGCAGGTGCTATAGAGCCCCAGTACTTC. The J gene is TRBJ2-5, the V gene TRBV6-4, with a possible D match to TRBD2 (5 bases). The germline CDR1 and CDR2 sequences are MRHNA and SNTAGT. CDR3 length equals 15 residues.

In DNA form, the CDR3 reads TGTGCCAGCAGCTTTCAGGGGGCAAGGGAGCAGTACTTC. Amino acids: CASSFQGAREQYF. This chain links TRBV5-6 with TRBJ2-7, with 8 bases lining up with TRBD1. V shed 2 bases, J shed 7 bases, and the junction held 5 bases outside the gene matches. Germline CDR1 and CDR2: SGHDT and YYEEEE. The CDR3 runs 13 residues.

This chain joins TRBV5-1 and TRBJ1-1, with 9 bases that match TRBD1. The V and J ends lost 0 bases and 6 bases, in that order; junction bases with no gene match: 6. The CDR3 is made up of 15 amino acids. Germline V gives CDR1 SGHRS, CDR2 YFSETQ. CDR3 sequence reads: CASSLEGQGVAEAFF. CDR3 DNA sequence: TGCGCCAGCAGCTTGGAGGGACAGGGTGTCGCTGAAGCTTTCTTT. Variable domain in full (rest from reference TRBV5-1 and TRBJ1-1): KAGVTQTPRYLIKTRGQQVTLSCSPISGHRSVSWYQQTPGQGLQFLFEYFSETQRNKGNFPGRFSGRQFSNSRSEMNVSTLELGDSALYLCASSLEGQGVAEAFFGQGTRLTVV.

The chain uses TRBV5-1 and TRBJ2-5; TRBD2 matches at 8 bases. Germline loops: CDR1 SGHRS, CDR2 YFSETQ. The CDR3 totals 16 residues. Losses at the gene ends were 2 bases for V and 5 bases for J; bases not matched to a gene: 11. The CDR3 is CASSFGSLAVGETQYF. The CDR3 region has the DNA TGCGCCAGCAGCTTCGGGTCACTAGCGGTTGGGGAGACCCAGTACTTC.

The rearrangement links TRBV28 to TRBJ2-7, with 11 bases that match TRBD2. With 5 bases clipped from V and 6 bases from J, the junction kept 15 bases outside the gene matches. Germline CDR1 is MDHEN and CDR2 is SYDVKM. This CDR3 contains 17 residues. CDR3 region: CASSELAGDAQRGEQYF. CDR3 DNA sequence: TGTGCCAGCAGTGAACTAGCGGGAGATGCCCAAAGAGGCGAGCAGTACTTC.

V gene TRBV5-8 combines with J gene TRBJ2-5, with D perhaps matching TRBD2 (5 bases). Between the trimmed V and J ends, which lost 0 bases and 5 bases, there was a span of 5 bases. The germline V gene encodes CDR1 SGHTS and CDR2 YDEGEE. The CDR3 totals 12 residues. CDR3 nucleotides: TGTGCCAGCAGCTTGGGGAGGGAGACCCAGTACTTC. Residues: CASSLGRETQYF. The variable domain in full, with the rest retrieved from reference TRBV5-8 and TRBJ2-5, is EAGVTQSPTHLIKTRGQQATLRCSPISGHTSVYWYQQALGLGLQFLLWYDEGEERNRGNFPPRFSGRQFPNYSSELNVNALELEDSALYLCASSLGRETQYFGPGTRLLVL.

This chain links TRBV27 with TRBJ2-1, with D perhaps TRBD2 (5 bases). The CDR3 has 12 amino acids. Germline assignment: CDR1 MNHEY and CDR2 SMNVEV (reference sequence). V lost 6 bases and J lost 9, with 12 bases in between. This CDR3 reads CASSPLGSEQFF. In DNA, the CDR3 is TGTGCCAGCAGCCCACTAGGGTCTGAGCAGTTCTTC.

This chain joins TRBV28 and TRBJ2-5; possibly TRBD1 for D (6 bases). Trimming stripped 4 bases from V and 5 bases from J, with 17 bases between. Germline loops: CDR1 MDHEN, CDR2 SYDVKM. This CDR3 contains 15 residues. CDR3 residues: CASSSARQVLETQYF. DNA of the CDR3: TGTGCCAGCAGTTCCGCCCGACAGGTTCTGGAGACCCAGTACTTC.

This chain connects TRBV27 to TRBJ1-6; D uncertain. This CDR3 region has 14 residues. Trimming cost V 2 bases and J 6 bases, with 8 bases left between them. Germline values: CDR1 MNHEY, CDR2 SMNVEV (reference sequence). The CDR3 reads CASSLGPFNSPLHF. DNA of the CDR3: TGTGCCAGCAGTTTAGGGCCGTTTAATTCACCCCTCCACTTT.